Presented here are 27 T cell receptor beta chains from one specimen sequenced in a study of CD8+CD57+ T cells in acquired aplastic anemia. Genomic DNA constituted the template upon which TCR beta VDJ and CDR3 profiling was performed. TCRdb itself ran the reads through MiXCR, one entry per CDR3 protein. The table includes 310,000 or so distinct CDR3 sequences, about three fifths detected once. Whoever was chosen for sequencing had shown CD8+CD57+ cell expansion by flow cytometry. Sequences were obtained from sorted CD4+, CD8+, or CD8+CD57+ T cells (not recorded which) from PBMCs. These receptors came from a human donor with aplastic anemia.

There are many counts of this clonotype. The chain employs TRBV18 and TRBJ1-6; the D is unclear. CDR1 KGHSH and CDR2 LQKENI come from the germline V gene. The CDR3 totals 12 residues. Trimming removed 5 bases at V and 7 bases at J, with 6 bases between. CDR3 DNA sequence: TGTGCCAGCTCATCTAGAAATTCACCCCTCCACTTT. Translating gives CASSSRNSPLHF.

The chain joins TRBV12-3 or TRBV12-4 to TRBJ2-7, with D perhaps matching TRBD2 (6 bases). There are 14 residues in the CDR3. V shed 3 bases and J shed 7 bases, with 16 bases lying between them. The chain's CDR3 is CASSLVGGSGEQYF. CDR3 nucleotides: TGTGCCAGCAGTTTGGTCGGGGGTTCGGGAGAGCAGTACTTC.

The chain links TRBV10-3 to TRBJ2-7; D is perhaps TRBD1 (6 bases). The CDR3 loop spans 12 amino acids. V lost 10 bases, J lost 7 bases, and 17 bases lay in between. The germline gives CDR1 ENHRY, CDR2 SYGVKD. This CDR3 reads CATQGIPSEQYF. The CDR3 DNA is TGTGCCACGCAGGGGATCCCGTCGGAGCAGTACTTC.

The chain couples TRBV7-3 to TRBJ2-7; 12 nucleotides line up with TRBD2. V was pared by 5 bases and J by 7 bases, with 3 bases of the junction left unmatched. The germline V gene encodes CDR1 SGHTA and CDR2 FQGTGA. This CDR3 has 13 residues. CDR3: CASSLAGGVEQYF. The CDR3 DNA follows: TGTGCCAGCAGCCTAGCGGGGGGGGTTGAGCAGTACTTC.

This clonotype was picked up a small number of times. A much larger clonotype is one base distant, so this may be a read error. Here the CDR3 omits its conserved ending phenylalanine or tryptophan, so a read error is the likely source. J is TRBJ2-1 and V is TRBV2; no definite D call. The ends were cut back, 5 bases at V and 8 bases at J, with 7 bases in the middle. Germline V gene sequence: CDR1 SNHLY, CDR2 FYNNEI. The CDR3 length is 11 residues. For the CDR3, the DNA is TGTGCCAGCAGTATGACATATGAGCAGTTCCTC. Translating it yields CASSMTYEQFL.

This chain links TRBV20-1 with TRBJ1-1; 7 positions agree with TRBD1. The CDR3 is made up of 12 amino acids. J was trimmed by 5 bases and V by 3 bases; bases with no gene match: 3. Per the germline V gene, CDR1 is DFQATT and CDR2 is SNEGSKA (reference sequence). The CDR3 is CSARRGQTEAFF. The CDR3 DNA follows: TGCAGTGCTAGGAGGGGGCAAACTGAAGCTTTCTTT.

The genes are TRBV10-3 and TRBJ2-7, with 14 bases lining up with TRBD2. The CDR3 extends over 16 amino acids. In germline, CDR1 is ENHRY, CDR2 SYGVKD. Trimming cost V 11 bases and J 0 bases; bases outside gene matches: 9. The CDR3 here is CAVGTSGRGGSYEQYF. In nucleotides, the CDR3 is TGTGCCGTCGGGACTAGCGGGAGAGGTGGCTCCTACGAGCAGTACTTC.

V and J are TRBV9 and TRBJ1-1; D is unresolved. Germline V lookup: CDR1 SGDLS, CDR2 YYNGEE. CDR3 size: 13 residues. V was trimmed by 3 bases and J by 0 bases, leaving 6 bases between them. This CDR3 reads CASSALLNTEAFF. The DNA for the CDR3 is TGTGCCAGCAGCGCGCTCTTGAACACTGAAGCTTTCTTT.

This clonotype has at least ten counts. The J gene is TRBJ2-2, the V gene TRBV5-1, with D possibly TRBD1 on 7 matching bases. The CDR3 runs 16 residues. V was shortened by 4 bases and J by 5 bases, with 18 bases between the two germline ends. Per the germline V gene, CDR1 is SGHRS and CDR2 is YFSETQ. As DNA, the CDR3 is TGCGCCAGCAGCCGCGGGACAGCAAGAGGAACCGGGGAGCTGTTTTTT. Translating gives CASSRGTARGTGELFF.

J is TRBJ2-1 and V is TRBV29-1; D is perhaps TRBD2 (6 bases). This CDR3 is 15 amino acids long. V lost 8 bases to trimming and J lost 7 bases, with 24 bases between them. CDR1 is SQVTM, CDR2 ANQGSEA, per germline. The CDR3 region is CSQTGRGFSQNEQFF. The CDR3 bases are TGCAGCCAGACGGGCCGGGGGTTTTCCCAAAATGAGCAGTTCTTC.

V is TRBV7-3 and J is TRBJ1-5; D unresolved. Germline CDR1 reads SGHTA; CDR2 reads FQGTGA. Trimming removed 0 bases at V and 4 bases at J, with 4 bases between. The CDR3 is made up of 13 amino acids. The CDR3 nucleotides read TGTGCCAGCAGCTTAACACGGAATCAGCCCCAGCATTTT. It encodes CASSLTRNQPQHF.

This clonotype was seen more than once but under ten times. Possible read error: a much larger clone is one base away. No conserved phenylalanine or tryptophan is present at the end of the CDR3, so a read error is the likely explanation. The chain joins TRBV11-3 to TRBJ2-7; 10 bases match TRBD1. The V gene end was trimmed by 5 bases and the J gene end by 6 bases; junction bases not matched to a gene: 10. The CDR3 runs to 15 residues. Germline V gives CDR1 SGHNT, CDR2 YENEEA. Written as DNA, the CDR3 is TGTGCCAGCAGCGTTGCCGGGACAGGGGATGCCGAGCAGTACCTC. Its protein product is CASSVAGTGDAEQYL.

Many counts were recorded for this clonotype. The chain joins TRBV5-1 to TRBJ1-2; 7 positions match TRBD1. Losses at the gene ends were 0 bases for V and 1 base for J; bases not matched to a gene: 6. The CDR3 sequence is 16 residues long. CDR1 and CDR2 from the germline V gene are SGHRS and YFSETQ. The CDR3 coding sequence is TGCGCCAGCAGCTTGGCAAGGGACAGCGTTAACTATGGCTACACCTTC. It yields the protein CASSLARDSVNYGYTF.

In its sample, this clonotype was seen many times. This chain links TRBV19 with TRBJ2-3; TRBD2 is a possible D gene (6 bases). CDR1 is LNHDA and CDR2 is SQIVND in the germline V gene (reference sequence). CDR3 size: 16 residues. V was shortened by 1 base and J by 1 base, with 12 bases between the two germline ends. The CDR3 DNA reads as TGTGCCAGTAGTATAGGAGGGACTCGAGGCACAGATACGCAGTATTTT. It encodes CASSIGGTRGTDTQYF.

The chain is built from TRBV7-2 and TRBJ2-1, with 9 bases lining up with TRBD2. Germline loops: CDR1 SGHTA, CDR2 FQGNSA. Losses at the gene ends were 6 bases for V and 12 bases for J; bases not matched to a gene: 3. The CDR3 sequence is 11 residues long. As DNA, the CDR3 is TGTGCCAGCAGTAGCGGGAGTACGCAGTTCTTC. Its translation: CASSSGSTQFF.

The chain links TRBV5-1 to TRBJ2-7; unclear D gene. The CDR3 loop spans 16 amino acids. V shed 7 bases and J shed 1 base, with 21 bases lying between them. The V gene's germline CDR1 is SGHRS and CDR2 YFSETQ. Written as DNA, the CDR3 is TGCGCCAGCCGAACAAACACCGTTCCCCCGTCCTACGAGCAGTACTTC. It codes for CASRTNTVPPSYEQYF.

About this clonotype: Sequence at one end of the junction differs from germline and may be a read error. The chain combines TRBV10-3 with TRBJ2-3, with TRBD2 matching 9 bases. The CDR3 is made up of 14 amino acids. CDR1 is ENHRY, CDR2 SYGVKD, per germline. CDR3 amino acids: CASSVLAGTDTQYF. The CDR3 DNA follows: TGTGCCAGCAGTGTGCTAGCGGGGACAGATACGCAGTATTTT.

V and J are TRBV20-1 and TRBJ2-3; D possibly corresponds to TRBD2 (5 bases). CDR1 is DFQATT and CDR2 is SNEGSKA in the germline V gene (reference sequence). The ends were cut back, 3 bases at V and 3 bases at J, with 10 bases in the middle. The CDR3 spans 13 residues. The CDR3 DNA reads TGCAGTGCTAGGAATAGCGTTACAGATACGCAGTATTTT. This translates into CSARNSVTDTQYF.

This rearrangement joins TRBV24-1 to TRBJ1-1; TRBD1 matches at 9 bases. This CDR3 has 15 residues. J lost 4 bases, V lost 2 bases, and 4 bases had no gene match. Germline CDR1 and CDR2: KGHDR and SFDVKD. DNA of the CDR3: TGTGCCACCAGTGATTCGGGACAGGGAGGCACTGAAGCTTTCTTT. It codes for CATSDSGQGGTEAFF.

A single count supports this clonotype. Its ends do not fully match the called genes, so a read error is possible. The V call is TRBV7-2, the J call TRBJ2-7; 10 nucleotides match TRBD2. The CDR3 is made up of 14 amino acids. Germline V gene lookup returns CDR1 SGHTA and CDR2 FQGNSA. CDR3 residues: CASGLSGRSYEQHF. The CDR3 region has the DNA TGTGCCAGCGGCCTTAGCGGGAGGTCATACGAGCAGCACTTC.

This sequence joins TRBV12-3 or TRBV12-4 and TRBJ2-3; the D is unclear. This CDR3 spans 12 amino acids. With 3 bases removed from V and 6 bases from J, the gap between germline ends came to 7 bases. Written as DNA, the CDR3 is TGTGCCAGCAGTTTCGTCTACGATACGCAGTATTTT. Its translation: CASSFVYDTQYF.

The CDR3 loop reads CASSLRSQDRGPHEQYF. For the CDR3, the DNA is TGTGCCAGCAGCTTACGATCGCAGGACAGGGGGCCCCACGAGCAGTACTTC. J is TRBJ2-7 and V is TRBV7-2; TRBD1 matches 11 bases. V shed 2 bases and J 5 bases; nucleotides not matched to a gene: 11. From germline, CDR1 is SGHTA and CDR2 FQGNSA. The CDR3 loop spans 17 amino acids.

CDR3 nucleotide sequence: TGTGCCAGTAGTTTCACTGGCGGGAGGAGATACAATGAGCAGTTCTTC. It translates to CASSFTGGRRYNEQFF. The chain links TRBV19 to TRBJ2-1, with 8 nucleotides matching TRBD2. The ends lost 5 bases at V and 4 bases at J; junction bases unmatched: 10. This CDR3 has 16 residues. The germline V gene encodes CDR1 LNHDA and CDR2 SQIVND (reference sequence).

The chain is built from TRBV5-8 and TRBJ2-1; weak D call: TRBD2 (5 bases). Germline CDR1 is SGHTS and CDR2 is YDEGEE. CDR3 size: 14 residues. Trimming took 5 bases from V and 8 from J, leaving 17 bases between them. The DNA of the CDR3 is TGTGCCAGCAGTGAAGGTCGGGTGAGGGATGAGCAGTTCTTC. It encodes CASSEGRVRDEQFF. Drawing the rest from reference TRBV5-8 and TRBJ2-1, the complete variable domain is EAGVTQSPTHLIKTRGQQATLRCSPISGHTSVYWYQQALGLGLQFLLWYDEGEERNRGNFPPRFSGRQFPNYSSELNVNALELEDSALYLCASSEGRVRDEQFFGPGTRLTVL.

This clonotype was counted at least ten times. The CDR3 reads CASSLAGDRMNTEAFF. The CDR3 bases are TGTGCCAGCAGCTTAGCGGGAGACAGGATGAACACTGAAGCTTTCTTT. J is TRBJ1-1 and V is TRBV7-6, with TRBD1 as a possible D gene (6 bases). Trimming took 0 bases from V and 0 from J, leaving 11 bases between them. The CDR3 runs 16 residues. CDR1 SGHVS and CDR2 FNYEAQ come from the germline V gene.

The chain recombines TRBV10-3 with TRBJ2-7; 9 nucleotides agree with TRBD1. The CDR3 has 15 amino acids. V trimming: 10 bases; J trimming: 3 bases; junction bases outside the gene matches: 13. CDR1 is ENHRY, CDR2 SYGVKD, per germline. The CDR3 nucleotides read TGTGCCAGCAGAAAACCGGGACAGGGCTACTACGAGCAGTACTTC. Protein: CASRKPGQGYYEQYF.

In the case of this clonotype: This sequence may be a read error, since a much larger clone differs from it by one base. No conserved phenylalanine or tryptophan is present at the end of the CDR3, so a read error is the likely explanation. This CDR3 is CASSLGGRGQSTEAFS. CDR3 coding DNA: TGTGCCAGCAGCTTGGGGGGCAGGGGGCAGAGCACTGAAGCTTTCTCT. V is TRBV7-9 and J is TRBJ1-1; 8 nucleotides align to TRBD1. The CDR3 extends over 16 amino acids. Germline V gene data show CDR1 as SEHNR and CDR2 as FQNEAQ (reference sequence). Trimming at V came to 3 bases and at J to 4 bases, leaving 10 bases not matched to a gene.